The present T cell receptor (beta chain) was sequenced within a study of beta chain features in type 1 diabetes. About the research overall: Patients were similar to healthy donors in age and gender (as well as in cell yields).

This CDR3 is 15 amino acids long. The germline V gene has CDR1 SGHRS and CDR2 YFSETQ. Trimming pared 5 bases from V and 1 base from J, leaving 16 bases between. What was sequenced were expressed TCRB transcripts, since all of the isolated RNA had been reverse transcribed. Here immunoSEQ multiplex PCR was the method, and the copy in TCRdb shows in-frame clones only, minus some. The sample yields 970,000 or so clones, roughly a sixth seen once. Sorted populations all had greater than 95% purity. The chain combines TRBV5-1 with TRBJ2-7, with D uncertain. This TCR was recovered from a woman in her late teens or twenties in good health. The specimen sequenced was naive CD4+ T cells from blood. The CDR3 nucleotides read TGCGCCAGCAGACCAGACCCCGGGCCATCCTACGAGCAGTACTTC. It codes for CASRPDPGPSYEQYF.